The entry that follows covers one T cell receptor beta chain sequence. The CDR3 spans 14 residues. Germline CDR1 SGHRS, CDR2 YFSETQ. V was shortened by 0 bases and J by 2 bases, with 5 bases between the two germline ends. These data come from a study of blood T cell repertoires in COVID-19. Using immunoSEQ multiplex PCR, the repertoire was profiled, and TCRdb retains in-frame clones only, with some absent. The sample contains about 220,000 clones, roughly 75% of which appear only once. V and J are TRBV5-1 and TRBJ2-2; D is unclear. The material sequenced was peripheral blood. This receptor was identified in a woman in her seventies with acute or convalescent COVID-19. CDR3 coding DNA: TGCGCCAGCAGCTTGGGCACTAACACCGGGGAGCTGTTTTTT. Translation: CASSLGTNTGELFF.